This T cell receptor (beta chain) emerged from a study of identical twins (dated by TCRdb to about 2016). Some background on the complete study: TCR alpha and beta repertoires from monozygotic twins, unrelated adults of various ages and cord blood were deep-sequenced to test whether fetal clonotypes persist. Replicate twin experiments were performed at different times using different library preparation protocols to rule out contamination. General findings and caveats noted by the study authors: Out-of-frame TCR alpha sharing in monozygotic twins was systematically underestimated by recombination models, whereas sharing between unrelated individuals was in agreement with the recombination models. Out-of-frame TCR alpha sequences shared between twins showed an excess of low generation-probability sequences compared with coincidental sharing between unrelated individuals. Because the same donors could not be followed over many years, the conclusions relied on cross-sectional statistical analysis. In beta out-of-frame sequences, excess twin sharing was weaker, because having fewer shared sequences lowered the signal-to-noise ratio. Invariant T cells such as MAIT and iNKT could partly confound zero-insertion analyses, although diverse VJ usage argued against such confounding for most clonotypes. Abundant cord blood beta clonotypes carried fewer insertions; young adult naive repertoires showed a weaker similar trend, while memory repertoires showed none.

Every donor in the study was a healthy Caucasian. Three pairs of female monozygotic twins, all aged about 18 to 30 years, made up the twin cohort. The RNA used for TCR libraries was isolated from peripheral blood mononuclear cells. For CDR1 and CDR2, the germline V gene lists SQVTM and ANQGSEA. V is cut by 4 bases and J by 8 bases, and the space between the germline ends is 14 bases. The CDR3 numbers 12 residues from cysteine through phenylalanine. Only the CDR3 region is kept as DNA, spanning 36 bases read in frame from base 1. The receptor library was made with 5' RACE. Sequencing took place on an Illumina HiSeq 2000. Template switching added a universal primer binding site, and the final cDNA carried a unique molecular identifier that allowed TCR cDNA molecules to be counted accurately. First-strand cDNA for TCR alpha and beta chains was synthesized from specific primers in the conserved constant-segment region. To control for contamination, each cDNA library was double barcoded with a SMART-Mk sample barcode plus Illumina barcodes. Two successive PCR steps introduced TruSeq adapter sequences along with Illumina sample barcodes. Sequencing of the TCR alpha and beta cDNA libraries was done on the Illumina HiSeq platform using custom primers. Concerning the study's data processing: MiGEC processed the raw reads to extract unique molecular identifiers, while MiXCR was used to determine the CDR3 positions. Recombination models were inferred per individual with the repgenHMM and IGoR tools using an EM algorithm. The analysis of shared clonotypes was done with the tcR package in R, with sharing normalized by the product of cloneset sizes. To study raw recombination free of thymic and clonal selection effects, out-of-frame nonproductive sequences were analyzed. Through fastp at Q25 and MiXCR, TCRdb rebuilt clones from the public reads, retaining in-frame beta chains. Here each entry gathers all rows of one CDR3 protein and keeps the most common genes and DNA. These V and J calls are TCRdb output, not the study's own analysis. The sample table holds fewer than 800,000 distinct CDR3 sequences, of which under 8.5% were seen once. The ten largest make up approximately 1.5% of the sample.

Only a few counts were recorded for this clonotype. What antigen it recognizes has not been identified. No base qualities exist here, and no much larger clone lies one base off it. This sample was shared with a second study, whose subject was yellow fever vaccine responses in identical twins. The second study reports: The T cell response to vaccination in identical twins was reported by the authors to appear partly convergent and partly personalized. In the study, vaccine-responding T cell clones were precisely tracked in identical twins.

The receptor's source is a woman in her late teens or twenties in good health. Material for sequencing was PBMCs. This receptor chain uses TRBV29-1 and TRBJ1-2; perhaps TRBD1 is the D gene, with 5 bases matching. The DNA sequence is as follows: TGCAGCGTTGTCTTAGGGGCGTTGGGCTACACCTTC. Its protein is CSVVLGALGYTF.